Detailed here is one TCR beta chain. The CDR3 is 15 amino acids. This sample is drawn from a study of T cell responses to AZD1222 COVID-19 vaccine. The data were produced by immunoSEQ multiplex PCR, yet TCRdb's version contains in-frame clones alone and is incomplete. The sample includes 55,000 to 75,000 clones, roughly 89% of them seen just once. The receptor was derived from an adult in good health. The starting material was peripheral blood, obtained on day 0 of AZD1222 vaccination. The gene calls are TRBV21-1 and TRBJ1-4. TRBV21-1 is recorded as a pseudogene. The CDR3 DNA sequence: TGTGCCAGCAGCAACTTATGTTCAACTAATGAAAAACTGTTTTTT. Its translation: CASSNLCSTNEKLFF.